Listed below are T cell receptor beta chains from one sample, sequenced in a study of cytomegalovirus exposure and HLA in healthy donors. Sequenced by immunoSEQ multiplex PCR; TCRdb stores in-frame clones only, minus some. The table shows roughly 97,000 clones, with approximately 73% occurring only once. The sample comprised PBMCs. The receptors stem from a man in his forties or fifties in good health and CMV-seronegative. CDR3s include the opening cysteine and the closing phenylalanine or tryptophan. A D gene is named only where the DNA matches it firmly. Where a row states a size, it is once, few, many or the class of an expanded clone; other rows omit it.

DNA: TGTGCCAGCGAGACAGACGCCTATGGCTACACCTTC
CDR3: CASETDAYGYTF
J: TRBJ1-2
D: NA
size: once
V: TRBV2

DNA: TGTGCCAGCAGCCCCCGCCTTATGGCGAACACTGAAGCTTTCTTT
CDR3: CASSPRLMANTEAFF
J: TRBJ1-1
D: NA
size: NA
V: TRBV13

DNA: TGTGCCAGCAGCGTAGCGCCGGGACAACACAATGAGCAGTTCTTC
CDR3: CASSVAPGQHNEQFF
J: TRBJ2-1
D: NA
size: NA
V: TRBV9

DNA: TGCGCCAGCAGCCAACCTGGTCAGGGGTCGGGTGAAAAACTGTTTTTT
CDR3: CASSQPGQGSGEKLFF
J: TRBJ1-4
D: NA
size: few
V: TRBV4-1

DNA: TGTGCCAGCAGCCCCCGGGACAGGGCTTCCGGGGAGCTGTTTTTT
CDR3: CASSPRDRASGELFF
J: TRBJ2-2
D: TRBD1
size: NA
V: TRBV5-6

DNA: TGCGCCAGCAGCTTGAGACTAGCGGGGGGCACCGGGGAGCTGTTTTTT
CDR3: CASSLRLAGGTGELFF
J: TRBJ2-2
D: TRBD2
size: NA
V: TRBV5-1

DNA: TGCAGCGTTGAAATAGCGGGGTACAATGAGCAGTTCTTC
CDR3: CSVEIAGYNEQFF
J: TRBJ2-1
D: TRBD2
size: NA
V: TRBV29-1

DNA: TGTGCCAGCAGGGGATTAGCGTACCAAGAGACCCAGTACTTC
CDR3: CASRGLAYQETQYF
J: TRBJ2-5
D: NA
size: NA
V: TRBV7-9

DNA: TGTGCCAGCAGGTTGGGGTCTAGCGGGGTAGAGACCCAGTACTTC
CDR3: CASRLGSSGVETQYF
J: TRBJ2-5
D: TRBD2
size: NA
V: TRBV2

DNA: TGTGCCAGCAGCCAAGATACAGCTGAGCAGTACTTC
CDR3: CASSQDTAEQYF
J: TRBJ2-7
D: NA
size: NA
V: TRBV14

DNA: TGTGCCAGCAGTGAAGCCTGGGAGTGGAATTCACCCCTCCACTTT
CDR3: CASSEAWEWNSPLHF
J: TRBJ1-6
D: NA
size: many
V: TRBV25-1

DNA: TGTGCCAGCAGCCAATCCGGTTGGGATACGCAGTATTTT
CDR3: CASSQSGWDTQYF
J: TRBJ2-3
D: NA
size: NA
V: TRBV16

DNA: TGCGCCAGCAGCTCGAACAGGGTAGCACCCTACGAGCAGTACTTC
CDR3: CASSSNRVAPYEQYF
J: TRBJ2-7
D: NA
size: NA
V: TRBV5-1

DNA: TGTGCCAGCAGTGAATTCGGGAACACTGAAGCTTTCTTT
CDR3: CASSEFGNTEAFF
J: TRBJ1-1
D: NA
size: few
V: TRBV25-1

DNA: TGTGCCAGCAGTCAACTCAAGACTACAGGGGAATACGGCTACACCTTC
CDR3: CASSQLKTTGEYGYTF
J: TRBJ1-2
D: TRBD1
size: few
V: TRBV28

DNA: TGCGCCAGCAGTACTAGCGGGGCTACAGATACGCAGTATTTT
CDR3: CASSTSGATDTQYF
J: TRBJ2-3
D: TRBD2
size: NA
V: TRBV5-1

DNA: TGTGCCAGCAGTTTATGGGCGGGTCCTCCCTACGAGCAGTACTTC
CDR3: CASSLWAGPPYEQYF
J: TRBJ2-7
D: NA
size: NA
V: TRBV27

DNA: TGTGCCAGCAGCCAATCGTACGGGACAGGAGTATATAATTCACCCCTCCACTTT
CDR3: CASSQSYGTGVYNSPLHF
J: TRBJ1-6
D: TRBD1
size: NA
V: TRBV13

DNA: TGTGCCAGCAGCTTAGAAACGTCAGGCTTTCATGGCTACACCTTC
CDR3: CASSLETSGFHGYTF
J: TRBJ1-2
D: NA
size: NA
V: TRBV7-6

DNA: TGTGCCATCAGTAGGGAGGCAGTTTTCGATGGCTACACCTTC
CDR3: CAISREAVFDGYTF
J: TRBJ1-2
D: NA
size: NA
V: TRBV10-3

DNA: TGTGCCAGTAGTATAGGAAAGGGGGACATCCGTCAGCCCCAGCATTTT
CDR3: CASSIGKGDIRQPQHF
J: TRBJ1-5
D: NA
size: NA
V: TRBV19

DNA: TGTGCCAGCAGTCTGCAGACTAGCGGGGGAGCCAAAAACATTCAGTACTTC
CDR3: CASSLQTSGGAKNIQYF
J: TRBJ2-4
D: TRBD2
size: NA
V: TRBV2

DNA: TGTGCCAGCAGTGATGTTATGGACAGGGGGTTTGAGACCCAGTACTTC
CDR3: CASSDVMDRGFETQYF
J: TRBJ2-5
D: TRBD1
size: NA
V: TRBV2

DNA: TGTGCCAGCAGTTACGGTACAGCGACAGGGAACTATGGCTACACCTTC
CDR3: CASSYGTATGNYGYTF
J: TRBJ1-2
D: TRBD1
size: NA
V: TRBV6-6

DNA: TGCGCCAGCAGCCCCGGACAGAGCAATCAGCCCCAGCATTTT
CDR3: CASSPGQSNQPQHF
J: TRBJ1-5
D: NA
size: NA
V: TRBV5-1

DNA: TGTGCCAGCTCACCATCGGGGCCCGGAGGGTCGGGAAACATTCAGTACTTC
CDR3: CASSPSGPGGSGNIQYF
J: TRBJ2-4
D: NA
size: NA
V: TRBV18

DNA: TGTGCCAGCACCGAACCGGGACAGGGTTACGAGCAGTACTTC
CDR3: CASTEPGQGYEQYF
J: TRBJ2-7
D: TRBD1
size: NA
V: TRBV28

DNA: TGCGCCAGCAGCCAAGATCGAGGGACTGAGGATTTCTATGGCTACACCTTC
CDR3: CASSQDRGTEDFYGYTF
J: TRBJ1-2
D: NA
size: once
V: TRBV4-3

DNA: TGTGCCAGCAGCTTAGCCGGGGGGAACACTGAAGCTTTCTTT
CDR3: CASSLAGGNTEAFF
J: TRBJ1-1
D: NA
size: NA
V: TRBV7-9

DNA: TGTGCCTGGAGTGTAGAAGGACAGTTTGCCACAGATACGCAGTATTTT
CDR3: CAWSVEGQFATDTQYF
J: TRBJ2-3
D: NA
size: NA
V: TRBV30

DNA: TGCGCCAGCAGCTCTGGACAGGATATTACCGGGGAGCTGTTTTTT
CDR3: CASSSGQDITGELFF
J: TRBJ2-2
D: TRBD1
size: NA
V: TRBV5-1

DNA: TGTGCCAGCTATAGGGGGAGATTGAACACTGAAGCTTTCTTT
CDR3: CASYRGRLNTEAFF
J: TRBJ1-1
D: NA
size: few
V: TRBV6-5

DNA: TGTGCCAGCAGCTTAGGCTGGACATTCGGAAACACCATATATTTT
CDR3: CASSLGWTFGNTIYF
J: TRBJ1-3
D: NA
size: NA
V: TRBV11-2

DNA: TGTGCCAGCAGCGATACCCGGGTTTTACGGGGAGAGACCCAGTACTTC
CDR3: CASSDTRVLRGETQYF
J: TRBJ2-5
D: NA
size: NA
V: TRBV2

DNA: TGTGCCAGTAGTAGAGGACAGAACCTGTTTTTT
CDR3: CASSRGQNLFF
J: TRBJ1-4
D: NA
size: NA
V: TRBV19

DNA: TGCAGCGTTGAAGATCAAGGGGCCCAAGGGGGCTACACCTTC
CDR3: CSVEDQGAQGGYTF
J: TRBJ1-2
D: NA
size: NA
V: TRBV29-1

DNA: TGTGCCAGCAGCTCCGTCCCGGGACAGGGAGCGGCTAATGAAAAACTGTTTTTT
CDR3: CASSSVPGQGAANEKLFF
J: TRBJ1-4
D: TRBD1
size: many
V: TRBV7-8

DNA: TGCGCCAGCAGCCTCTTAGCGGGGGGGCTCTACAATGAGCAGTTCTTC
CDR3: CASSLLAGGLYNEQFF
J: TRBJ2-1
D: TRBD2
size: NA
V: TRBV4-1

DNA: TGTGCCAGCAGCCCTAGGTGGGAGGGGGGAGATCAGCCCCAGCATTTT
CDR3: CASSPRWEGGDQPQHF
J: TRBJ1-5
D: NA
size: NA
V: TRBV4-2

DNA: TGTGCCAGCAGCGCAGGGGTTAATCAGCCCCAGCATTTT
CDR3: CASSAGVNQPQHF
J: TRBJ1-5
D: NA
size: few
V: TRBV2

DNA: TGTGCCAGCAGTGACCGGACAGGGGTGAGCTACGAGCAGTACTTC
CDR3: CASSDRTGVSYEQYF
J: TRBJ2-7
D: TRBD1
size: NA
V: TRBV6-1

DNA: TGTGCCAGCTCTCCCGGACAGTTGTATGGCTACACCTTC
CDR3: CASSPGQLYGYTF
J: TRBJ1-2
D: NA
size: few
V: TRBV6-4

DNA: TGTGCCAGCTCCGCGGGACAGGGAACATTTTCGCATGGCTACACCTTC
CDR3: CASSAGQGTFSHGYTF
J: TRBJ1-2
D: TRBD1
size: NA
V: TRBV18

DNA: TGTGCCAGCAGTCTGGGAGGCGGGGGCGGCTCACCCCTCCACTTT
CDR3: CASSLGGGGGSPLHF
J: TRBJ1-6
D: NA
size: NA
V: TRBV5-4

DNA: TGTGCCAGCAGCTTAATGAGGCTAGCGGGGGGGTTGGTGGAGACCCAGTACTTC
CDR3: CASSLMRLAGGLVETQYF
J: TRBJ2-5
D: TRBD2
size: NA
V: TRBV7-8

DNA: TGTGCCAGCAGCATCTACCAGGGCGGCGGTAAGGAGACCCAGTACTTC
CDR3: CASSIYQGGGKETQYF
J: TRBJ2-5
D: NA
size: NA
V: TRBV6-6

DNA: TGTGCCAGCAGCCTGCATGGGGAGTATAATTCACCCCTCCACTTT
CDR3: CASSLHGEYNSPLHF
J: TRBJ1-6
D: NA
size: NA
V: TRBV4-2